One and the same sample provided the 22 T cell receptor beta chains below, sequenced in a study of T cell responses to AZD1222 COVID-19 vaccine. Clones were read by immunoSEQ multiplex PCR, and TCRdb kept only the in-frame ones, dropping some. The sample lists around 150,000 clones; roughly 84% were seen once. Material: peripheral blood, obtained on day 0 of AZD1222 vaccination. These receptors originate from an adult in good health.

This clone counts as medium-sized. The chain has TRBV30 and TRBJ2-3, with 9 bases identical to TRBD2. Germline V gives CDR1 GTSNPN, CDR2 SVGIG (reference sequence). Trimming removed 2 bases from V and 4 bases from J; junction bases left unmatched: 13. The length of the CDR3 is 17 residues. The CDR3 DNA follows: TGTGCCTGGAGTCCCAGGATTTTGCGGGGGGGCGCAGATACGCAGTATTTT. It yields the protein CAWSPRILRGGADTQYF.

The rearrangement links TRBV5-1 to TRBJ2-2; TRBD1 matches at 8 bases. The germline V gene has CDR1 SGHRS and CDR2 YFSETQ. The V gene end was trimmed by 0 bases and the J gene end by 7 bases; junction bases not matched to a gene: 8. This CDR3 spans 16 amino acids. This CDR3 reads CASSLGQGARGGELFF. The CDR3 coding sequence is TGCGCCAGCAGCTTGGGTCAGGGGGCGAGAGGCGGGGAGCTGTTTTTT.

The chain couples TRBV4-1 to TRBJ2-2; 10 nucleotides match TRBD2. Trimming cost V 1 base and J 1 base; bases outside gene matches: 0. This CDR3 contains 16 residues. CDR1 MGHRA and CDR2 YSYEKL come from the germline V gene. CDR3 nucleotide sequence: TGCGCCAGCAGCCAAGCTAGCGGGGGGAACACCGGGGAGCTGTTTTTT. As protein: CASSQASGGNTGELFF.

This chain links TRBV5-6 with TRBJ1-6; 7 positions agree with TRBD1. CDR1 and CDR2 (germline): SGHDT, YYEEEE. Trimming took 3 bases from V and 8 from J; bases not matched to a gene: 17. The CDR3 is 18 amino acids. In DNA form, the CDR3 reads TGTGCCAGCAGCTCCTATAGACTGGACAGGAACGATGATTCACCCCTCCACTTT. As protein: CASSSYRLDRNDDSPLHF.

The chain employs TRBV6-5 and TRBJ2-3, with 7 bases identical to TRBD1. The length of the CDR3 is 14 residues. Trimming at V came to 8 bases and at J to 0 bases, leaving 5 bases not matched to a gene. Looked up from germline, CDR1 is MNHEY and CDR2 is SVGAGI. Written as DNA, the CDR3 is TGTGCCAGCGGAGACAGGGCTAGCACAGATACGCAGTATTTT. This encodes CASGDRASTDTQYF.

The V and J genes are TRBV18 and TRBJ1-5; D not resolved. CDR1 and CDR2 (germline): KGHSH, LQKENI. Trimming took off 0 bases at V and 7 bases at J, with 10 bases between the two ends. CDR3 size: 14 residues. The CDR3 nucleotides are TGTGCCAGCTCACCACCCGGAAGGGAACAGCCCCAGCATTTT. It encodes CASSPPGREQPQHF.

The rearrangement links TRBV29-1 to TRBJ1-5; 7 nucleotides agree with TRBD1. The V gene end was trimmed by 4 bases and the J gene end by 2 bases; junction bases not matched to a gene: 5. Germline loops: CDR1 SQVTM, CDR2 ANQGSEA. The CDR3 runs to 14 residues. CDR3: CSVGGGQGNQPQHF. DNA of the CDR3: TGCAGCGTTGGGGGTGGACAGGGCAATCAGCCCCAGCATTTT. The variable domain in full, with the rest retrieved from reference TRBV29-1 and TRBJ1-5, is SAVISQKPSRDICQRGTSLTIQCQVDSQVTMMFWYRQQPGQSLTLIATANQGSEATYESGFVIDKFPISRPNLTFSTLTVSNMSPEDSSIYLCSVGGGQGNQPQHFGDGTRLSIL.

V gene TRBV19 combines with J gene TRBJ1-5; perhaps TRBD1 as D (6 bases). This CDR3 contains 16 residues. The V end was cut by 6 bases, the J end by 0 bases, with 15 bases between. Germline V gene data show CDR1 as LNHDA and CDR2 as SQIVND (reference sequence). The CDR3 DNA is TGTGCCAGTAGACAGGGTGGGTCGAGTAGCAATCAGCCCCAGCATTTT. Translation gives CASRQGGSSSNQPQHF.

A few counts support this clone. In DNA form, the CDR3 reads TGTGCCAGCAGTAGACGGGACAGGGCGGACGTTGGGAATCAGCCCCAGCATTTT. It is translated as CASSRRDRADVGNQPQHF. The chain uses TRBV28 and TRBJ1-5; 9 bases map to TRBD1. The length of the CDR3 is 18 residues. Germline V gives CDR1 MDHEN, CDR2 SYDVKM. The J segment lost 4 bases and the V segment lost 5 bases, leaving 15 bases of the junction unmatched.

This clone was observed a few times. The chain joins TRBV3-1 (or the pseudogene TRBV3-2) to TRBJ1-5; a weak D match, TRBD1 (5 bases). Germline CDR1 is LGHDT and CDR2 is YNNKEL (reference sequence). This CDR3 comprises 15 residues. V was trimmed by 2 bases and J by 1 base, leaving 9 bases between them. CDR3 in DNA: TGTGCCAGCAGCCAACGCAGGGAGAGCAATCAGCCCCAGCATTTT. Translated: CASSQRRESNQPQHF.

The chain combines TRBV28 with TRBJ2-5; the match to TRBD1 covers 8 bases. CDR1 is MDHEN, CDR2 SYDVKM, per germline. The CDR3 is made up of 16 amino acids. J gave up 2 bases and V 6 bases, and 11 bases lay outside the gene matches. In nucleotides, the CDR3 is TGTGCCAGCAGAGCCCCCGGGACAGGATTTCAAGAGACCCAGTACTTC. Its protein is CASRAPGTGFQETQYF.

The rearrangement uses TRBV11-2 and TRBJ1-1; 9 bases align to TRBD1. The germline V gene encodes CDR1 SGHAT and CDR2 FQNNGV. V dropped 3 bases and J dropped 5; count of bases not matched to a gene: 7. This CDR3 has 15 residues. CDR3 protein: CASSFVQGAGTEAFF. The CDR3, as DNA: TGTGCCAGCAGCTTCGTACAGGGGGCGGGAACTGAAGCTTTCTTT.

This rearrangement joins TRBV15 to TRBJ2-7; D is ambiguous. Trimming pared 0 bases from V and 3 bases from J, leaving 18 bases between. CDR3 length: 17 amino acids. Germline CDR1 and CDR2: LNHNV and YYDKDF (reference sequence). The CDR3 nucleotides read TGTGCCACCAGCAGAGATCTTACCCCTCGCCGCGACTACGAGCAGTACTTC. It specifies CATSRDLTPRRDYEQYF.

The chain uses TRBV7-2 and TRBJ1-5; 8 nucleotides match TRBD1. Germline CDR1 and CDR2: SGHTA and FQGNSA. CDR3 length: 17 amino acids. The trim removed 2 bases at V and 9 bases at J, leaving 15 bases unmatched. This CDR3 reads CASSLTPRLTGVWPQHF. The CDR3 DNA is TGTGCCAGCAGCTTAACCCCACGACTGACAGGGGTATGGCCCCAGCATTTT.

The V call is TRBV5-4, the J call TRBJ1-1; D unresolved. This CDR3 region has 13 residues. V shed 3 bases and J shed 7 bases, with 13 bases lying between them. CDR1 and CDR2 (germline): SGHNT, YYREEE (reference sequence). Here the CDR3 DNA reads TGTGCCAGCAGCTACGGAGGGTTTGTTGAAGCTTTCTTT. Translated: CASSYGGFVEAFF.

This clone was detected ten times or more. V gene TRBV6-1 combines with J gene TRBJ1-1; D is unresolved. The V gene's germline CDR1 is MNHNS and CDR2 SASEGT. Trimming took 2 bases from V and 3 from J, leaving 13 bases between them. This CDR3 spans 15 amino acids. CDR3 sequence reads: CASSEHNPGYTEAFF. DNA for the CDR3: TGTGCCAGCAGTGAACATAACCCCGGGTACACTGAAGCTTTCTTT.

The table lists this clone with a few counts. The V call is TRBV6-5, the J call TRBJ1-1; D is ambiguous. The V end was cut by 0 bases, the J end by 7 bases, with 6 bases between. Germline values: CDR1 MNHEY, CDR2 SVGAGI. This CDR3 has 12 amino acids. This chain's CDR3 is CASSYSGREAFF. In nucleotides, the CDR3 is TGTGCCAGCAGTTACTCAGGCCGTGAAGCTTTCTTT.

The V gene is TRBV5-7, the J gene TRBJ2-7; D call uncertain. TRBV5-7 is placed among ORFs of uncertain function. CDR3 length: 15 residues. Trimming took off 0 bases at V and 0 bases at J, with 10 bases between the two ends. The CDR3 DNA reads TGTGCCAGCAGCTTGGGGGCCGAGTCCTCCTACGAGCAGTACTTC. Translated: CASSLGAESSYEQYF.

The table lists this clone with many counts. The chain is built from TRBV7-8 and TRBJ2-5, with TRBD1 matching 10 bases. The CDR3 runs 18 residues. The V and J ends lost 1 base and 0 bases, in that order; junction bases with no gene match: 8. The V gene's germline CDR1 is SGHVS and CDR2 FQNEAQ. The CDR3 region is CASSLGGTGALYQETQYF. Here the CDR3 DNA reads TGTGCCAGCAGCTTAGGAGGGACAGGGGCCCTGTACCAAGAGACCCAGTACTTC.

V gene TRBV6-5 combines with J gene TRBJ1-1; TRBD1 might be the D (5 bases). Looked up from germline, CDR1 is MNHEY and CDR2 is SVGAGI. The CDR3 contains 14 residues. Trimming took 8 bases from V and 1 from J, leaving 14 bases between them. CDR3 residues: CASEGRRWNTEAFF. The CDR3 DNA sequence: TGTGCCAGCGAGGGACGTAGGTGGAACACTGAAGCTTTCTTT.

This chain uses TRBV5-1 with TRBJ1-1, with D hard to call. The CDR3 has 14 residues. Looked up from germline, CDR1 is SGHRS and CDR2 is YFSETQ. V lost 2 bases to trimming and J lost 1 base, with 9 bases between them. The CDR3 DNA sequence: TGCGCCAGCAGCTTAGAGGTCAGGAACACTGAAGCTTTCTTT. It translates to CASSLEVRNTEAFF.

The V gene is TRBV30, the J gene TRBJ1-6; the match to TRBD1 covers 7 bases. Germline V lookup: CDR1 GTSNPN, CDR2 SVGIG (reference sequence). Trimming removed 3 bases from V and 0 bases from J; junction bases left unmatched: 17. The CDR3 runs to 20 residues. The CDR3 protein is CAWSGGRGDSLSSYNSPLHF. CDR3 DNA: TGTGCCTGGAGCGGGGGCAGAGGGGACAGCCTCAGCTCCTATAATTCACCCCTCCACTTT.